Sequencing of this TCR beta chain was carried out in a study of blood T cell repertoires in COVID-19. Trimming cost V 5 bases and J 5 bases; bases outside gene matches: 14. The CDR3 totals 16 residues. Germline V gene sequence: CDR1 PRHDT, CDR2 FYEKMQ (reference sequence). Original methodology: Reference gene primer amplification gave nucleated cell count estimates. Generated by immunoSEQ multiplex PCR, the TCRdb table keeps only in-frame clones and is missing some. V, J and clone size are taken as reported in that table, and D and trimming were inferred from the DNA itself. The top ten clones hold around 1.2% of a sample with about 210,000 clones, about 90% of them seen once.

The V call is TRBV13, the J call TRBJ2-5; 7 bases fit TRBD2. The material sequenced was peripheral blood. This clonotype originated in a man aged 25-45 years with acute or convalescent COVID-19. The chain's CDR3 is CASSRGLGVFPETQYF. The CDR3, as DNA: TGTGCCAGCAGCCGCGGACTAGGAGTTTTTCCGGAGACCCAGTACTTC.